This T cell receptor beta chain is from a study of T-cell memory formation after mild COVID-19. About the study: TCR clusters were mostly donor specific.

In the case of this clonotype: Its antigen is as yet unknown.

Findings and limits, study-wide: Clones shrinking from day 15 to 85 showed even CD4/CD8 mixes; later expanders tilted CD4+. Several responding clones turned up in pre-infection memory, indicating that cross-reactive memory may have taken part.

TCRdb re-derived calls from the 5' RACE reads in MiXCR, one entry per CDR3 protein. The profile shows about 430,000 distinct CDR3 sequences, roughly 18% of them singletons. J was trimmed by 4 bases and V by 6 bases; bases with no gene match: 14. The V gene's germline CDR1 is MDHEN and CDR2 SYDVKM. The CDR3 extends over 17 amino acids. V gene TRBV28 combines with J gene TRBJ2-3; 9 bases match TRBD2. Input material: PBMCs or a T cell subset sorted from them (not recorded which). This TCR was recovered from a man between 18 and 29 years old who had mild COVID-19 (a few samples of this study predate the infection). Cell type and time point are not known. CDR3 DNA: TGTGCCAGCAGAGGACTCTCTAGCGGGGTTTCTGCAGATACGCAGTATTTT. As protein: CASRGLSSGVSADTQYF.